These T cell receptor beta chains were read from a single sample in a study of OX40 agonist ivuxolimab in advanced cancers. Some clones are missing from TCRdb's copy, which holds only in-frame ones; the method was immunoSEQ multiplex PCR. The sample has tens of thousands of clones, 70% to 90% seen once. The sample in question was CD4+ or CD8+ T cells sorted from blood, obtained in a trial of the OX40 agonist ivuxolimab. These receptors all come from an adult with an advanced solid tumor such as melanoma, head and neck, liver or kidney cancer. Each CDR3 is given with its conserved first and last residue. Fields, in order: J gene, V gene, D gene, clone size, CDR3 DNA, CDR3 protein. D genes are given only for firm matches. Expanded clones get a size class; other rows say once, few or many, or leave the size out.

>TRBJ2-3|TRBV19|.|.
TGTGCCAGTAGGCAGGTAGATACGCAGTATTTT
CASRQVDTQYF
>TRBJ2-7|TRBV4-3|.|.
TGCGCCAGCAGACAACTGGGGCGACCCTCCTACGAGCAGTACTTC
CASRQLGRPSYEQYF
>TRBJ2-5|TRBV20-1|.|.
TGCAGTGCGCTTCTCCAAGAGACCCAGTACTTC
CSALLQETQYF
>TRBJ1-1|TRBV28|.|.
TGTGCCAGCAGCCGCGGGCCGGGGGCCAGGACTGAAGCTTTCTTT
CASSRGPGARTEAFF
>TRBJ2-7|TRBV4-3|TRBD1|.
TGCGCCAGCAGCCAAGAATCCCGAAGTTGGGACAGCTCCTACGAGCAGTACTTC
CASSQESRSWDSSYEQYF
>TRBJ1-1|TRBV2|.|.
TGTGCCAGCACCCGAGGGTGGGGGTATGAAGCTTTCTTT
CASTRGWGYEAFF
>TRBJ1-1|TRBV18|.|.
TGTGCCAGCTCACCACAGGGCCCGAGCACTGAAGCTTTCTTT
CASSPQGPSTEAFF
>TRBJ2-3|TRBV4-3|.|.
TGCGCCAGCAGCCAAGATGTCCTAGCAGATACGCAGTATTTT
CASSQDVLADTQYF
>TRBJ1-2|TRBV5-1|.|few
TGCGCCAGCAGCTTGGCCACAGCGTATGGCTACACCTTC
CASSLATAYGYTF
>TRBJ2-1|TRBV5-5|.|.
TGTGCCAGCAGCTTGGTAGGGGGATCCTACAATGAGCAGTTCTTC
CASSLVGGSYNEQFF
>TRBJ2-5|TRBV21-1|.|.
TGTGCCAGCAGCATGGGAGCTAACTACCCGGACGAGACCCAGTACTTC
CASSMGANYPDETQYF
>TRBJ2-1|TRBV4-2|.|.
TGTGCCAGCAGCCAAGCTGGGATCGATTTCAATGAGCAGTTCTTC
CASSQAGIDFNEQFF
>TRBJ2-1|TRBV19|.|.
TGTGCCAGTACTTTAAGCTATGGGGGGCGCTACAATGAGCAGTTCTTC
CASTLSYGGRYNEQFF
>TRBJ1-5|TRBV19|.|.
TGTGCCAGTAGTATCGGGACCGGCCAGCCCCAGCATTTT
CASSIGTGQPQHF
>TRBJ2-7|TRBV9|TRBD1|.
TGTGCCAGCAGCAAGGCCCGACAGGGGGCAACCTACGAGCAGTACTTC
CASSKARQGATYEQYF
>TRBJ2-4|TRBV19|.|.
TGTGCCAGTTCCCTTGGGCTAGCCAAAAACATTCAGTACTTC
CASSLGLAKNIQYF
>TRBJ2-7|TRBV2|.|.
TGTGCCAGCAGTGAAGCTAGGAGGGCGGGCAACGAGCAGTACTTC
CASSEARRAGNEQYF
>TRBJ2-2|TRBV5-1|TRBD1|.
TGCGCCAGCAGCGTCCTAACCGGGACAGGGTCGCCCGGGGAGCTGTTTTTT
CASSVLTGTGSPGELFF
>TRBJ2-5|TRBV4-1|.|.
TGCGCCAGCAGCCAAGGGAGACAGGTGGTGGGAGGGGAGACCCAGTACTTC
CASSQGRQVVGGETQYF
>TRBJ2-3|TRBV19|.|.
TGTGCCAGTAGCCTTCTACATAGCACAGATACGCAGTATTTT
CASSLLHSTDTQYF
>TRBJ2-5|TRBV28|.|.
TGTGCCAGCAGTGTCACTAGGGTAGGGACCCAGTACTTC
CASSVTRVGTQYF
>TRBJ2-5|TRBV6-1|TRBD2|.
TGTGCCAGCACCGCGACTAGCGGGGAGAAGACCCAGTACTTC
CASTATSGEKTQYF
>TRBJ1-2|TRBV9|.|.
TGTGCCAGCAGCCAGGGGGGCTACACCTTC
CASSQGGYTF
>TRBJ1-4|TRBV7-2|.|.
TGTGCCAGCAGCTTAGGGGCCAGAAATGAAAAACTGTTTTTT
CASSLGARNEKLFF
>TRBJ1-2|TRBV18|.|once
TGTGCCAGCTCGTCACAGGAGGGCTATGGCTACACCTTC
CASSSQEGYGYTF
>TRBJ1-1|TRBV5-1|.|.
TGCGCCAGCAGCTTATTGGGGGGTCGGAACACTGAAGCTTTCTTT
CASSLLGGRNTEAFF
>TRBJ1-5|TRBV30|TRBD1|once
TGTGCCTGGAGTTTGACAGGGTCTCCAAATCAGCCCCAGCATTTT
CAWSLTGSPNQPQHF
>TRBJ1-1|TRBV7-9|.|.
TGTGCCAGCAGCTTAGGGTCCCCTGGAGAATTT
CASSLGSPGEF
>TRBJ1-6|TRBV7-2|TRBD1|medium-sized
TGTGCCAGCAGCTCGACAGGGTATGGGAGTTCACCCCTCCACTTT
CASSSTGYGSSPLHF
>TRBJ1-2|TRBV19|TRBD1|.
TGTGCCAGTAGCCCGGACAGGAAAACAACCCCAGCTAACTATGGCTACACCTTC
CASSPDRKTTPANYGYTF